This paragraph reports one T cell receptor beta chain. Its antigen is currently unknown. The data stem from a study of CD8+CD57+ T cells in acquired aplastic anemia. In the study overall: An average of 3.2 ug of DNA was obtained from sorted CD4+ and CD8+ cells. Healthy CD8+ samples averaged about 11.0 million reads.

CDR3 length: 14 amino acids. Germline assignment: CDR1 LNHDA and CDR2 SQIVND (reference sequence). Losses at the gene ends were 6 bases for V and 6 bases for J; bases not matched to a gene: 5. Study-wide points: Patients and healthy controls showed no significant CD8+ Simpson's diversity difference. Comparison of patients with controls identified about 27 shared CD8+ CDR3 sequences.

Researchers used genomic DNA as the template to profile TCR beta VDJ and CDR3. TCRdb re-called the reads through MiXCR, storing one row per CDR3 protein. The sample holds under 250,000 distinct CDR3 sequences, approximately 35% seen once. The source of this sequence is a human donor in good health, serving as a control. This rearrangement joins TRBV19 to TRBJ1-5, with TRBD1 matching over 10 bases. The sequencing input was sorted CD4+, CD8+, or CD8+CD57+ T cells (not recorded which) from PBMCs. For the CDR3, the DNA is TGTGCCAGTAGGGGGACAGGGGCGGGTCAGCCCCAGCATTTT. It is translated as CASRGTGAGQPQHF.